Reported below is one T cell receptor beta chain. The antigen remains unidentified. Germline assignment: CDR1 DFQATT and CDR2 SNEGSKA (reference sequence). Trimming removed 5 bases from V and 13 bases from J; junction bases left unmatched: 9. The CDR3 spans 12 residues. Unique molecular identifiers were added to individual cDNA molecules. TCRdb re-called the 5' RACE reads with MiXCR, one entry per CDR3 protein. This sample has about 83,000 distinct CDR3 sequences, with about 10% found just once. This entry belongs to a study of early T cells in non-severe SARS-CoV-2 infection. As for the study in general: Sequencing of unsorted whole blood was done on bulk RNA, leaving chains unpaired. Study observations and caveats: CD4 and private specificities were missed by VDJdb matching, which favored anti-spike CD8 responses.

This clonotype was obtained from an adult who was a healthcare worker with PCR-confirmed SARS-CoV-2 infection or an uninfected control (not recorded which). Sequenced here: whole blood, sampled at baseline. This chain links TRBV20-1 with TRBJ2-7; TRBD2 agrees at 12 bases. The CDR3 coding sequence is TGCAGTGCTTCGACTAGCGGGAGTTTTAGTTACTTC. This codes for CSASTSGSFSYF.